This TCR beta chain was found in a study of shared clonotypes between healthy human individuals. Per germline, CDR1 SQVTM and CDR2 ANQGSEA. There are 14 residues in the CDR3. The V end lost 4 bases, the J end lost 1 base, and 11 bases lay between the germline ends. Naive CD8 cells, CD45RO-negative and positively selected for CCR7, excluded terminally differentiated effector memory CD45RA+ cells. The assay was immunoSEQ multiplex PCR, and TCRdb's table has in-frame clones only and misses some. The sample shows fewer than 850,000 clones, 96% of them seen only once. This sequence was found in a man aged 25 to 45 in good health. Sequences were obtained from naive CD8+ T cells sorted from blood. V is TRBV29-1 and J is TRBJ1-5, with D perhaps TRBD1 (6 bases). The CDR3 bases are TGCAGCGTTGCGGGGGCAGAGAGCAATCAGCCCCAGCATTTT. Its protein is CSVAGAESNQPQHF.